Presented here are 20 T cell receptor beta chains from one specimen sequenced in a study of cytomegalovirus exposure and HLA in healthy donors. The PCR employed 60 Vbeta primers together with 13 Jbeta primers. TCRdb's copy holds only in-frame clones and misses some; the assay was immunoSEQ multiplex PCR. The sample has around 40,000 clones; roughly three quarters are singletons. The specimen sequenced was PBMCs. These receptors all stem from a man aged 25 to 45 in good health and CMV-seronegative.

The genes are TRBV6-6 and TRBJ1-1; D uncertain. The CDR3 is made up of 11 amino acids. V was trimmed by 5 bases and J by 10 bases, leaving 11 bases between them. Germline V lookup: CDR1 MNHNY, CDR2 SVGAGI (reference sequence). CDR3 bases: TGTGCCAGCAGTCTTGACTTACCAGCTTTCTTT. This sequence encodes CASSLDLPAFF.

This chain connects TRBV6-6 to TRBJ1-1; D possibly corresponds to TRBD1 (5 bases). The CDR3 covers 12 residues. CDR1 and CDR2 from the germline V gene are MNHNY and SVGAGI (reference sequence). V lost 5 bases and J 6 bases, leaving 10 bases between the germline ends. Here the CDR3 DNA reads TGTGCCAGCAGTCAGGGTTATCCTGAAGCTTTCTTT. Translated, it gives CASSQGYPEAFF.

The chain has TRBV4-1 and TRBJ2-7; 7 bases map to TRBD2. The germline gives CDR1 MGHRA, CDR2 YSYEKL. The CDR3 has 16 amino acids. V lost 1 base to trimming and J lost 2 bases; unmatched junction nucleotides: 8. The CDR3 region has the DNA TGCGCCAGCAGCCAAGTCCCCGGGGAGGGAACCTACGAGCAGTACTTC. As protein: CASSQVPGEGTYEQYF.

CDR3 protein: CASSLASWGTSTDTQYF. DNA of the CDR3: TGCGCCAGCAGCTTGGCCTCGTGGGGGACTAGCACAGATACGCAGTATTTT. V and J are TRBV5-1 and TRBJ2-3, with a possible D match to TRBD2 (6 bases). This CDR3 is 17 amino acids long. Germline V gene sequence: CDR1 SGHRS, CDR2 YFSETQ. The V gene lost 0 bases and the J gene lost 0 bases, with 14 bases spanning the gap.

The V call is TRBV7-9, the J call TRBJ2-7, with D possibly TRBD2 on 5 matching bases. V was cut by 5 bases and J by 3 bases, with 11 bases left in between. The CDR3 covers 13 residues. Germline V gene lookup returns CDR1 SEHNR and CDR2 FQNEAQ (reference sequence). The CDR3 reads CASSPGRGYEQYF. The CDR3 region has the DNA TGTGCCAGCAGCCCCGGCCGGGGCTACGAGCAGTACTTC.

V and J are TRBV7-6 and TRBJ1-4, with 8 bases aligning to TRBD1. The V segment lost 4 bases and the J segment 3 bases; nucleotides outside the gene matches: 4. Germline V lookup: CDR1 SGHVS, CDR2 FNYEAQ. The length of the CDR3 is 15 residues. CDR3 DNA: TGTGCCAGCAGCTCCGGACAGGGTCCTAATGAAAAACTGTTTTTT. Translating gives CASSSGQGPNEKLFF.

The J gene is TRBJ1-2, the V gene TRBV29-1; D possibly corresponds to TRBD1 (6 bases). Germline lookup yields CDR1 SQVTM and CDR2 ANQGSEA. Trimming removed 4 bases at V and 4 bases at J, with 10 bases between. The CDR3 sequence is 12 residues long. The CDR3 reads CSVVRTVYGYTF. As DNA, the CDR3 is TGCAGCGTTGTCAGGACAGTCTATGGCTACACCTTC.

The chain carries TRBV6-4 and TRBJ1-2, with 10 bases fitting TRBD1. CDR1 is MRHNA and CDR2 is SNTAGT in the germline V gene. The CDR3 has 13 residues. J lost 8 bases, V lost 7 bases, and 7 bases had no gene match. CDR3 sequence: CASTRQGARGYTF. As DNA, the CDR3 is TGTGCCAGCACAAGACAGGGGGCGCGCGGCTACACCTTC.

The chain couples TRBV19 to TRBJ1-4; tentatively, D is TRBD1 (6 bases). This CDR3 spans 14 amino acids. V dropped 5 bases and J dropped 5 bases, with 12 bases sitting between them. CDR1 is LNHDA, CDR2 SQIVND, per germline (reference sequence). In DNA, the CDR3 is TGTGCCAGTAGTCGACAGGAACGAAATGAAAAACTGTTTTTT. Its protein is CASSRQERNEKLFF. The full variable domain, its missing parts supplied by reference TRBV19 and TRBJ1-4, is DGGITQSPKYLFRKEGQNVTLSCEQNLNHDAMYWYRQDPGQGLRLIYYSQIVNDFQKGDIAEGYSVSREKKESFPLTVTSAQKNPTAFYLCASSRQERNEKLFFGSGTQLSVL.

The chain's CDR3 is CASSLNMAGGPTPYEQYF. The CDR3 bases are TGCGCCAGCAGCCTGAATATGGCGGGGGGCCCCACCCCCTACGAGCAGTACTTC. The chain couples TRBV4-1 to TRBJ2-7, with 8 bases lining up with TRBD2. V dropped 4 bases and J dropped 2; count of bases not matched to a gene: 16. Germline V CDR1 and CDR2: MGHRA, YSYEKL. The CDR3 consists of 18 residues.

The chain employs TRBV5-4 and TRBJ1-1, with 9 bases fitting TRBD1. The CDR3 is made up of 18 amino acids. Trimming cost V 4 bases and J 2 bases; bases outside gene matches: 15. Germline CDR1 is SGHNT and CDR2 is YYREEE (reference sequence). CDR3 region: CASSTNPRGQGFNTEAFF. CDR3 in DNA: TGTGCCAGCAGCACCAACCCCCGGGGACAGGGTTTTAACACTGAAGCTTTCTTT.

V is TRBV7-2 and J is TRBJ2-5, with D maybe TRBD2 (6 bases). The CDR3 is made up of 18 amino acids. The germline V and J ends were trimmed by 1 base and 0 bases, with 18 bases remaining between them. CDR1 is SGHTA, CDR2 FQGNSA, per germline. The CDR3 coding sequence is TGTGCCAGCAGCTTAGGTGGCGGGGCCCCGCCTTACCAAGAGACCCAGTACTTC. It is translated as CASSLGGGAPPYQETQYF. Full variable domain (outside the CDR3, taken from reference TRBV7-2 and TRBJ2-5): GAGVSQSPSNKVTEKGKDVELRCDPISGHTALYWYRQSLGQGLEFLIYFQGNSAPDKSGLPSDRFSAERTGGSVSTLTIQRTQQEDSAVYLCASSLGGGAPPYQETQYFGPGTRLLVL.

As DNA, the CDR3 is TGTGCAAGTCGCTTAGATCCCCGGGAAGGGCCCCAGCATTTT. It yields the protein CASRLDPREGPQHF. V usage is TRBV12-2 and J usage is TRBJ1-5. TRBV12-2 is a documented pseudogene. The CDR3 runs to 14 residues.

This clone was observed a few times. The chain recombines TRBV28 with TRBJ1-4, with D perhaps TRBD1 (6 bases). The V end was cut by 2 bases, the J end by 3 bases, with 10 bases between. Germline CDR1 reads MDHEN; CDR2 reads SYDVKM. CDR3 length: 15 amino acids. CDR3 amino acids: CASSLGGASNEKLFF. The CDR3 region has the DNA TGTGCCAGCAGTTTAGGGGGGGCTTCTAATGAAAAACTGTTTTTT.

The chain links TRBV18 to TRBJ1-1; no definite D call. Germline CDR1 KGHSH, CDR2 LQKENI. This CDR3 has 14 residues. Trimming removed 2 bases at V and 4 bases at J, with 11 bases between. The CDR3: CASSPRTGGTEAFF. CDR3 sequence (DNA): TGTGCCAGCTCACCAAGGACTGGAGGCACTGAAGCTTTCTTT.

The V and J genes are TRBV13 and TRBJ2-7; D gene ambiguous. With 6 bases removed from V and 3 bases from J, the gap between germline ends came to 12 bases. CDR1 and CDR2 (germline): PRHDT, FYEKMQ (reference sequence). The CDR3 spans 13 residues. The CDR3 loop reads CASSSEILYEQYF. The CDR3 DNA reads as TGTGCCAGCAGTTCCGAAATACTCTACGAGCAGTACTTC.

The rearrangement uses TRBV29-1 and TRBJ2-7, with 9 positions matching TRBD1. Germline V gene sequence: CDR1 SQVTM, CDR2 ANQGSEA. J lost 6 bases, V lost 6 bases, and 9 bases had no gene match. This CDR3 contains 13 residues. The CDR3 nucleotides read TGCAGCGTGGAAAGACAGGGGGTTGGCGAGCAGTACTTC. Amino acids: CSVERQGVGEQYF.

The gene calls are TRBV5-1 and TRBJ2-7, with no clear D. The germline V gene encodes CDR1 SGHRS and CDR2 YFSETQ. CDR3 length equals 16 residues. The V gene lost 1 base and the J gene lost 0 bases, with 14 bases spanning the gap. This CDR3 reads CASSLNSYLSSYEQYF. DNA for the CDR3: TGCGCCAGCAGCTTGAACAGCTATCTGAGCTCCTACGAGCAGTACTTC.

DNA for the CDR3: TGCAGCGTTTTCAGACTAGCGGGGTACAATGAGCAGTTCTTC. Encoded protein: CSVFRLAGYNEQFF. The chain recombines TRBV29-1 with TRBJ2-1; the match to TRBD2 covers 11 bases. With 5 bases clipped from V and 4 bases from J, the junction kept 4 bases outside the gene matches. CDR3 size: 14 residues. The V gene's germline CDR1 is SQVTM and CDR2 ANQGSEA.

The chain uses TRBV4-1 and TRBJ2-3; D unresolved. This CDR3 comprises 19 residues. CDR1 and CDR2 from the germline V gene are MGHRA and YSYEKL. V was clipped by 1 base and J by 6 bases, with 26 bases between them. The CDR3 sequence: CASSQAHPETGTPGDTQYF. The CDR3 DNA follows: TGCGCCAGCAGCCAAGCCCACCCCGAGACTGGAACCCCCGGGGATACGCAGTATTTT.